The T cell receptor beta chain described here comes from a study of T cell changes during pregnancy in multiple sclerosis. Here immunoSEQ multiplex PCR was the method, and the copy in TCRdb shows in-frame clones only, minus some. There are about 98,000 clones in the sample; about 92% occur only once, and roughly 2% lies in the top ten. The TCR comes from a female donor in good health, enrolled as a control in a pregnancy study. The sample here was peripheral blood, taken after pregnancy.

CDR3 bases: TGTGCCAGCATTAGGACAGCGTCTTCCACTGAAGCTTTCTTT. It translates to CASIRTASSTEAFF. The chain combines TRBV2 with TRBJ1-1; TRBD1 might be the D (6 bases). The V and J ends lost 7 bases and 4 bases respectively, with 16 bases between them. This CDR3 region has 14 residues. Germline V gene data show CDR1 as SNHLY and CDR2 as FYNNEI.